This is a list of T cell receptor beta chains from one sample in a study of beta chain features in type 1 diabetes. Profiling relied on immunoSEQ multiplex PCR, and the TCRdb table lists in-frame clones only, not all of them. The sample shows 200,000 to 300,000 clones, roughly 13% of them seen only once. The sequenced material came from naive CD4+ T cells from blood. The source of these receptors is a man aged 25-45 years with type 1 diabetes. The conserved cysteine and the conserved F or W are not part of the CDR3 here.

v_call: TRBV7-2; j_call: TRBJ1-2; cdr3_aa: ASSLAAVLANYGYT
v_call: TRBV5-1; j_call: TRBJ1-2; cdr3_aa: ASSPSPGGSYGYT
v_call: TRBV5-1; j_call: TRBJ2-5; cdr3_aa: ASSSNTPEETQY
v_call: TRBV6-5; j_call: TRBJ1-6; cdr3_aa: ASSYTRQSPISPLH
v_call: TRBV5-6; j_call: TRBJ2-5; cdr3_aa: ASSFNRIRTQY
v_call: TRBV7-9; j_call: TRBJ1-2; cdr3_aa: ASSLDTSANYGYT
v_call: TRBV6-1; j_call: TRBJ2-3; cdr3_aa: ASGASRRDTQY
v_call: TRBV21-1; j_call: TRBJ2-4; cdr3_aa: ASSKGGSQAKNIQY
v_call: TRBV29-1; j_call: TRBJ1-1; cdr3_aa: SAGPLDRGTEAF
v_call: TRBV5-1; j_call: TRBJ2-3; cdr3_aa: ASSSRTSGGNTQY
v_call: TRBV11-2; j_call: TRBJ2-5; cdr3_aa: ASSLDGRGETQY
v_call: TRBV30; j_call: TRBJ1-1; cdr3_aa: AWSVTGLNTEAF
v_call: TRBV30; j_call: TRBJ1-4; cdr3_aa: ALRGHQGEKLF
v_call: TRBV19; j_call: TRBJ1-1; cdr3_aa: ASSIVAGEAF
v_call: TRBV5-1; j_call: TRBJ2-1; cdr3_aa: ASSADSSSYNEQF
v_call: TRBV30; j_call: TRBJ1-2; cdr3_aa: AWSRNRDGYT
v_call: TRBV9; j_call: TRBJ2-1; cdr3_aa: ASSVDSVGYNEQF
v_call: TRBV7-9; j_call: TRBJ2-2; cdr3_aa: ASSLDRTGELF
v_call: TRBV30; j_call: TRBJ1-1; cdr3_aa: AWSTGKGTEAF
v_call: TRBV4-2; j_call: TRBJ1-4; cdr3_aa: ASSQGTDSPRRKEKLF
v_call: TRBV6-5; j_call: TRBJ2-6; cdr3_aa: ASSDIGAGANVLT
v_call: TRBV19; j_call: TRBJ2-3; cdr3_aa: ASTTGGHTDTQY
v_call: TRBV12-5; j_call: TRBJ2-3; cdr3_aa: ASAPDSTDTQY
v_call: TRBV30; j_call: TRBJ1-3; cdr3_aa: ALHRGNTIY
v_call: TRBV19; j_call: TRBJ2-7; cdr3_aa: ASKEGSSYEQY
v_call: TRBV4-1; j_call: TRBJ1-6; cdr3_aa: ASSQDEGQGYNSPLH